Below, 30 T cell receptor beta chains from the same sample are listed, as sequenced in a study of graft-versus-host responses after intestinal transplantation. Clones were read by immunoSEQ multiplex PCR, and TCRdb kept only the in-frame ones, dropping some. Here the sample spans 15,000 to 20,000 clones, 35% to 40% being singletons. Material: alloreactive CD4+ T cells from a mixed lymphocyte reaction culture, obtained before transplantation. Subset of the sample: CFSE-low proliferating T cells sorted from roughly six-day pre-transplant mixed lymphocyte reaction (GvH or HvG direction). Source of these receptors: a human patient who was an organ donor for intestinal transplantation.

This clone has just a few counts. The V gene is TRBV6-6, the J gene TRBJ2-3; D gene ambiguous. Germline CDR1 and CDR2: MNHNY and SVGAGI (reference sequence). Trimming removed 0 bases at V and 1 base at J, with 2 bases between. The CDR3 is 13 amino acids. The CDR3 loop is CASSYSGTDTQYF. The CDR3 nucleotides read TGTGCCAGCAGTTACTCGGGCACAGATACGCAGTATTTT.

As DNA, the CDR3 is TGCGCCAGCAGCCAACGACAGGGGGCGACAGATACGCAGTATTTT. It yields the protein CASSQRQGATDTQYF. The rearrangement uses TRBV4-3 and TRBJ2-3, with TRBD1 identical over 10 bases. V was clipped by 2 bases and J by 3 bases; unmatched bases: 2. Germline assignment: CDR1 LGHNA and CDR2 YSLEER. This CDR3 is 15 amino acids long.

The CDR3 reads CASSLRTFTYEQYF. The CDR3 DNA reads TGTGCCAGCAGCTTACGCACTTTCACCTACGAGCAGTACTTC. The chain uses TRBV7-2 and TRBJ2-7; no clear D. Trimming stripped 2 bases from V and 2 bases from J, with 10 bases between. Germline V gene lookup returns CDR1 SGHTA and CDR2 FQGNSA. CDR3 length: 14 amino acids.

This clone has only one observation. The rearrangement uses TRBV6-1 and TRBJ2-3; tentatively, D is TRBD2 (7 bases). CDR3 length: 14 amino acids. Per the germline V gene, CDR1 is MNHNS and CDR2 is SASEGT. Trimming pared 7 bases from V and 8 bases from J, leaving 19 bases between. The CDR3 DNA reads as TGTGCCAGCATAAACCACGGGGGCGGGGGTACGCAGTATTTT. Its translation is CASINHGGGGTQYF.

The V call is TRBV7-2, the J call TRBJ2-7; TRBD2 matches at 8 bases. Germline V lookup: CDR1 SGHTA, CDR2 FQGNSA. CDR3 size: 15 residues. The J segment lost 3 bases and the V segment lost 6 bases, leaving 10 bases of the junction unmatched. DNA for the CDR3: TGTGCCAGCAGGATAGGAGCGGGGGAGTTCTACGAGCAGTACTTC. Protein sequence: CASRIGAGEFYEQYF.

V is TRBV30 and J is TRBJ2-3; 7 positions match TRBD2. Unmatched junction bases numbered 17, after V lost 3 bases and J lost 8 bases. Germline values: CDR1 GTSNPN, CDR2 SVGIG (reference sequence). The CDR3 totals 16 residues. This chain's CDR3 is CAWSAAAAPRESTQYF. The DNA of the CDR3 is TGTGCCTGGAGCGCAGCGGCAGCGCCGCGGGAGAGTACGCAGTATTTT.

The V gene is TRBV9, the J gene TRBJ1-2; 7 bases align to TRBD1. The CDR3 consists of 16 residues. Germline loops: CDR1 SGDLS, CDR2 YYNGEE. J lost 7 bases, V lost 3 bases, and 15 bases had no gene match. The CDR3 nucleotides read TGTGCCAGCAGCGCGAACATAGGACAGGCGGGTGGTGGCTACACCTTC. Translated, it gives CASSANIGQAGGGYTF. Full variable domain (missing parts from reference TRBV9 and TRBJ1-2): DSGVTQTPKHLITATGQRVTLRCSPRSGDLSVYWYQQSLDQGLQFLIQYYNGEERAKGNILERFSAQQFPDLHSELNLSSLELGDSALYFCASSANIGQAGGGYTFGSGTRLTVV.

On this clone: Other DNA sequences in the same sample also yield this CDR3. The rearrangement uses TRBV19 and TRBJ1-2, with D perhaps matching TRBD1 (5 bases). Per germline, CDR1 LNHDA and CDR2 SQIVND (reference sequence). There are 13 residues in the CDR3. Trimming removed 5 bases at V and 4 bases at J, with 11 bases between. CDR3 in DNA: TGTGCCAGTAGTTTGGGACTCCTCTATGGCTACACCTTC. The encoded protein is CASSLGLLYGYTF. Full variable domain (missing parts from reference TRBV19 and TRBJ1-2): DGGITQSPKYLFRKEGQNVTLSCEQNLNHDAMYWYRQDPGQGLRLIYYSQIVNDFQKGDIAEGYSVSREKKESFPLTVTSAQKNPTAFYLCASSLGLLYGYTFGSGTRLTVV.

The chain recombines TRBV27 with TRBJ1-3; 7 positions agree with TRBD1. V lost 5 bases and J lost 4; bases outside the gene matches: 11. CDR1 is MNHEY, CDR2 SMNVEV, per germline (reference sequence). The length of the CDR3 is 16 residues. The DNA of the CDR3 is TGTGCCAGCAGTAGGACAGGCAACCTCTACGGAAACACCATATATTTT. This translates into CASSRTGNLYGNTIYF.

This clone has only a few counts. The V call is TRBV28, the J call TRBJ1-4; D unclear. Germline V gives CDR1 MDHEN, CDR2 SYDVKM. This CDR3 region has 15 residues. With 3 bases removed from V and 8 bases from J, the gap between germline ends came to 16 bases. Here the CDR3 DNA reads TGTGCCAGCAGTTTCTCGGGTCCCACCAGGGAAAAACTGTTTTTT. It encodes CASSFSGPTREKLFF.

This clone was observed a handful of times. The chain couples TRBV6-5 to TRBJ2-7, with 7 bases fitting TRBD1. Germline lookup yields CDR1 MNHEY and CDR2 SVGAGI. Germline trimming cut 4 bases from V and 1 base from J; bases unmatched to any gene: 7. The CDR3 length is 15 residues. CDR3 amino acids: CASSSLQGVSYEQYF. CDR3 coding DNA: TGTGCCAGCAGTTCCCTCCAGGGGGTATCCTACGAGCAGTACTTC.

The chain couples TRBV2 to TRBJ2-7, with 9 bases aligning to TRBD2. Germline V gives CDR1 SNHLY, CDR2 FYNNEI. The junction had 5 bases not matched to a gene; V was cut back by 4 bases and J by 1 base. This CDR3 has 15 residues. The CDR3 bases are TGTGCCAGCAGTGCGGTAGCGGGAGCTTCCTACGAGCAGTACTTC. As protein: CASSAVAGASYEQYF.

V gene TRBV19 combines with J gene TRBJ2-2, with 8 bases lining up with TRBD2. The J segment lost 3 bases and the V segment lost 3 bases, leaving 3 bases of the junction unmatched. Germline lookup yields CDR1 LNHDA and CDR2 SQIVND (reference sequence). The CDR3 totals 15 residues. DNA of the CDR3: TGTGCCAGTAGTATGGCCGGGGGGGACACCGGGGAGCTGTTTTTT. Its protein is CASSMAGGDTGELFF.

This clone was detected only a few times. The V call is TRBV7-2, the J call TRBJ2-5; D is perhaps TRBD1 (6 bases). This CDR3 spans 13 amino acids. From germline, CDR1 is SGHTA and CDR2 FQGNSA. The V end was cut by 5 bases, the J end by 7 bases, with 14 bases between. The CDR3 DNA follows: TGTGCCAGCAGCCCCAGACAGGCCGGGACCCAGTACTTC. Encoded protein: CASSPRQAGTQYF.

This clone was detected a few times. The chain recombines TRBV18 with TRBJ2-1; 12 nucleotides agree with TRBD2. V trimming: 5 bases; J trimming: 1 base; junction bases outside the gene matches: 6. The CDR3 extends over 17 amino acids. Germline CDR1 KGHSH, CDR2 LQKENI. CDR3 region: CASSSRLAGESYNEQFF. CDR3 DNA sequence: TGTGCCAGCTCATCCCGACTAGCGGGGGAGTCCTACAATGAGCAGTTCTTC.

The chain has TRBV27 and TRBJ1-2, with no clear D. The CDR3 runs 17 residues. The germline V and J ends were trimmed by 2 bases and 0 bases, with 16 bases remaining between them. Per the germline V gene, CDR1 is MNHEY and CDR2 is SMNVEV (reference sequence). This CDR3 reads CASSLPTKTEANYGYTF. The CDR3, as DNA: TGTGCCAGCAGTTTACCCACCAAGACGGAAGCTAACTATGGCTACACCTTC.

This clone was detected only a few times. V gene TRBV9 combines with J gene TRBJ2-1, with TRBD2 matching over 7 bases. J lost 0 bases, V lost 3 bases, and 9 bases had no gene match. CDR1 and CDR2 from the germline V gene are SGDLS and YYNGEE. This CDR3 spans 17 amino acids. DNA of the CDR3: TGTGCCAGCAGCGAGACCTCTAGCGGAAGCTCCTACAATGAGCAGTTCTTC. Its protein is CASSETSSGSSYNEQFF.

This clone came up a few times. The rearrangement joins TRBV19 to TRBJ2-5; 8 nucleotides match TRBD1. The ends lost 11 bases at V and 2 bases at J; junction bases unmatched: 13. Looked up from germline, CDR1 is LNHDA and CDR2 is SQIVND (reference sequence). The CDR3 totals 15 residues. CDR3: CAPTPDREAQETQYF. CDR3 DNA sequence: TGTGCCCCAACCCCGGACAGGGAGGCACAAGAGACCCAGTACTTC.

The chain has TRBV18 and TRBJ1-1; D is unclear. CDR1 KGHSH and CDR2 LQKENI come from the germline V gene. Trimming shortened V by 6 bases and J by 0 bases, and 14 bases separated the two germline ends. The CDR3 is made up of 15 amino acids. The CDR3 region is CASSQRLSMNTEAFF. CDR3 sequence (DNA): TGTGCCAGCTCCCAAAGGCTCTCTATGAACACTGAAGCTTTCTTT.

This clone was detected a few times. The J gene is TRBJ2-7, the V gene TRBV28; the match to TRBD1 covers 8 bases. Losses at the gene ends were 2 bases for V and 4 bases for J; bases not matched to a gene: 4. Per germline, CDR1 MDHEN and CDR2 SYDVKM. CDR3 size: 14 residues. The CDR3 nucleotides read TGTGCCAGCAGTTTAGCAGGGGGCGCGTACGAGCAGTACTTC. It codes for CASSLAGGAYEQYF. Full variable domain (remainder filled in from reference TRBV28 and TRBJ2-7): DVKVTQSSRYLVKRTGEKVFLECVQDMDHENMFWYRQDPGLGLRLIYFSYDVKMKEKGDIPEGYSVSREKKERFSLILESASTNQTSMYLCASSLAGGAYEQYFGPGTRLTVT.

The chain recombines TRBV28 with TRBJ2-4, with 11 bases lining up with TRBD2. V gave up 8 bases and J gave up 3 bases; unmatched junction bases: 6. CDR1 and CDR2 (germline): MDHEN, SYDVKM. The CDR3 is made up of 15 amino acids. CDR3 nucleotide sequence: TGTGCCAGCGACATAGCGGGAGGGGACAAAAACATTCAGTACTTC. This translates into CASDIAGGDKNIQYF.

This clone was observed a handful of times. The V and J genes are TRBV6-1 and TRBJ1-1, with unresolved D. The CDR3 runs 13 residues. V was cut by 5 bases and J by 1 base, with 8 bases left in between. Germline V gene lookup returns CDR1 MNHNS and CDR2 SASEGT. The CDR3 spells CASSSLRNTEAFF. The CDR3 nucleotides read TGTGCCAGCAGTTCGCTTAGGAACACTGAAGCTTTCTTT.

The gene calls are TRBV11-3 and TRBJ2-1; 7 nucleotides match TRBD2. The germline CDR1 and CDR2 sequences are SGHNT and YENEEA. This CDR3 spans 14 amino acids. V lost 1 base to trimming and J lost 5 bases; unmatched junction nucleotides: 2. As DNA, the CDR3 is TGTGCCAGCAGCTTAGGGCGGGGGAACAATGAGCAGTTCTTC. It is translated as CASSLGRGNNEQFF.

The V and J genes are TRBV6-5 and TRBJ1-1, with TRBD1 as a possible D gene (5 bases). This CDR3 is 13 amino acids long. The germline CDR1 and CDR2 sequences are MNHEY and SVGAGI. Trimming took 8 bases from V and 1 from J, leaving 11 bases between them. CDR3 bases: TGTGCCAGCCTCGTGGGGGGGAACACTGAAGCTTTCTTT. It translates to CASLVGGNTEAFF.

V and J are TRBV27 and TRBJ2-1, with 11 bases that match TRBD2. The V and J ends lost 8 bases and 5 bases, in that order; junction bases with no gene match: 2. CDR1 is MNHEY and CDR2 is SMNVEV in the germline V gene (reference sequence). The CDR3 runs to 13 residues. Here the CDR3 reads CASAGLADNEQFF. The CDR3 region has the DNA TGTGCCAGCGCGGGACTAGCGGACAATGAGCAGTTCTTC.

This clone was detected a few times. The rearrangement links TRBV11-1 to TRBJ2-7; 10 nucleotides align to TRBD2. The CDR3 runs to 14 residues. Germline lookup yields CDR1 SGHAT and CDR2 FQDESV (reference sequence). J lost 4 bases, V lost 3 bases, and 3 bases had no gene match. The CDR3 protein is CASSLSSGSYEQYF. The CDR3 DNA reads as TGTGCCAGCAGCTTGTCTAGCGGGAGTTACGAGCAGTACTTC.

This clone was seen more than once but under ten times. V gene TRBV9 combines with J gene TRBJ1-2; D unclear. The CDR3 is 14 residues long. Germline assignment: CDR1 SGDLS and CDR2 YYNGEE. With 3 bases removed from V and 2 bases from J, the gap between germline ends came to 11 bases. For the CDR3, the DNA is TGTGCCAGCAGCGCCCCTGGACGGAACTATGGCTACACCTTC. It translates to CASSAPGRNYGYTF.

This clone was picked up a small number of times. The chain has TRBV6-5 and TRBJ2-7; 9 bases match TRBD1. Unmatched junction bases numbered 8, after V lost 5 bases and J lost 3 bases. Germline CDR1 is MNHEY and CDR2 is SVGAGI. The CDR3 contains 15 residues. The CDR3 DNA sequence: TGTGCCAGCAGTGTGTCCGGGACAGGGAGCTACGAGCAGTACTTC. Amino acids: CASSVSGTGSYEQYF.

By sample share, this clone is medium-sized. The CDR3 bases are TGTGCCAGCGGGACAGGGCATGGGGCCAACGTCCTGACTTTC. It translates to CASGTGHGANVLTF. V and J are TRBV2 and TRBJ2-6, with 9 bases lining up with TRBD1. Germline-derived CDR1 and CDR2 are SNHLY and FYNNEI. The CDR3 sequence is 14 residues long. The V and J ends lost 8 bases and 3 bases, in that order; junction bases with no gene match: 2.

This clone was picked up one time. V gene TRBV6-4 combines with J gene TRBJ2-3, with TRBD1 matching over 11 bases. This CDR3 has 14 residues. In germline, CDR1 is MRHNA, CDR2 SNTAGT. The V segment lost 4 bases and the J segment 4 bases; nucleotides outside the gene matches: 1. CDR3: CASSGTGGADTQYF. Here the CDR3 DNA reads TGTGCCAGCAGTGGGACAGGGGGCGCAGATACGCAGTATTTT.